This T cell receptor (beta chain) was sequenced for a study of monozygotic twins with inflammatory bowel disease (dated by TCRdb to the late 2010s). Study-wide context: The complete study included approximately 30 monozygotic twin pairs: 19 IBD-discordant Danish pairs and nine German pairs, of which four were IBD-concordant and five were IBD-discordant. Each individual had, on average, about 151 000 unique TCRalpha sequences and 181 000 unique TCRbeta sequences available for analysis. Within discordant pairs, disease-associated traits were sought mainly by comparing IBD patients with their genetically identical healthy co-twins. What the work shows at the level of the full study, not this receptor alone: Repertoire similarity did not differ between concordant and discordant twins, which could be due to limited statistical power. No single strong signal or clonotype linked to IBD turned up in the results, so the idea that one exists was not supported. Background noise and inter-individual variability may have been introduced into the repertoires by the differing immunosuppressive treatments among patients. IBD patients shared fewer clonotypes with other individuals than healthy twins did, most markedly in patients showing signs of disease activity. Measured by the inverse Simpson index, TCRbeta repertoire diversity was lower in IBD patients than in their healthy co-twins. Different T cell subtypes could not be distinguished in the analysis.

Turning to this clonotype: No cognate antigen has been identified for it.

From each donor, a roughly 2.5 ml peripheral blood sample was collected into PAXgene tubes and stored at -80 degrees C. Without any T cell sorting, total RNA was extracted from whole blood using the PAXgene blood miRNA kit on an automated QIAcube. Peripheral blood from monozygotic twin pairs concordant or discordant for inflammatory bowel disease was subjected to deep TCRalpha and TCRbeta repertoire profiling with unique molecular barcoding. For every twin pair, smoking habits were documented, and each individual was categorised as a current, former or never smoker. Libraries were prepared through 5' RACE. Each TCR library was prepared from around 3,400 ng of total RNA. For each sample, cDNA synthesis with SMARTScribe reverse transcriptase was split into eight separate reactions. During cDNA synthesis, template switching introduced unique molecular identifiers that contained a 6-nucleotide sample barcode. TCRalpha and TCRbeta cDNA was amplified in two nested PCRs of about 17 and 10 cycles, and bead purification was carried out after each PCR. Before amplification, the cDNA was treated with uracil DNA-glycosylase and purified using the QIAquick PCR purification kit. The second PCR added Illumina TruSeq-compatible adapters along with sample-specific barcodes. TapeStation and Qubit were used to check library quality and concentration, and 5 to 6 ng of each library went into the pool. The pooled libraries were sequenced with 2 x 100 bp reads and custom sequencing primers on an Illumina HiSeq2500 single-index Rapid Run. In the original analysis: MiGEC version 1.2.6 was used for UMI-based consensus assembly, which corrected PCR and sequencing errors. MiXCR version 2.1.1 was used to carry out V(D)J alignment, clonotype assembly and CDR3 extraction. Normalisation of gene usage, clonotype sharing and MAIT/NKT TCR abundance was achieved by analysing the top 1000, 10 000 and 20 000 clonotypes per sample. After downsampling to 27 000 UMIs, diversity was calculated as the inverse Simpson index using the vegan R package. Statistical testing used paired Mann-Whitney U tests on the discordant twin pairs and applied Benjamini-Hochberg correction for multiple testing. Through TCRdb reprocessing, the reads give one entry per CDR3 protein sequence; DNA is omitted. The V and J calls, along with clone size, are taken from TCRdb and not from the paper's own processing. This sample's table carries some 400,000 distinct CDR3 sequences. Roughly 2.3% of the sample is in the top ten clones.

Inclusive of the bounding cysteine and phenylalanine, the CDR3 is 17 residues long. No DNA accompanies this entry. CDR1 is given as LGHNA and CDR2 as YNFKEQ, both from the germline V gene. The sequenced sample was blood. The V and J genes are TRBV4-2 and TRBJ2-7. This TCR came from a human donor with ulcerative colitis or Crohn's disease, or a healthy co-twin of an affected twin (not recorded which). CDR3 protein: CASSQDTASGSSYEQYF.